The 18 T cell receptor beta chains listed next were all sequenced from one sample in a study of OX40 agonist ivuxolimab in advanced cancers. Sequencing used immunoSEQ multiplex PCR; TCRdb keeps in-frame clones, though not all of them. The table lists about 100,000 clones, approximately 90% of them singletons. The input for sequencing was CD4+ or CD8+ T cells sorted from blood, taken in a trial of the OX40 agonist ivuxolimab. The source of these receptors is an adult with an advanced solid tumor such as melanoma, head and neck, liver or kidney cancer.

J is TRBJ2-3 and V is TRBV21-1; the D call TRBD2 from the table was never checked on the DNA. TRBV21-1 is labeled a pseudogene. The CDR3 loop spans 18 amino acids. In DNA, the CDR3 is TGTGCCAGCAGCATGACTAGCGGGAGGTTAGCCGGCACAGATACGCAGTATTTT. Translated: CASSMTSGRLAGTDTQYF.

The chain links TRBV6-6 to TRBJ1-4; D is uncertain. V gave up 4 bases and J gave up 0 bases, with 9 bases separating them. The CDR3 consists of 15 residues. Per germline, CDR1 MNHNY and CDR2 SVGAGI (reference sequence). Written as DNA, the CDR3 is TGTGCCAGCAGTTTTCGCTATGCAACTAATGAAAAACTGTTTTTT. Translation: CASSFRYATNEKLFF.

The V and J genes are TRBV6-5 and TRBJ1-5; D not certain. V was cut by 6 bases and J by 0 bases, with 9 bases left in between. CDR1 MNHEY and CDR2 SVGAGI come from the germline V gene. The CDR3 spans 14 residues. This chain's CDR3 is CASSSVYSNQPQHF. Written as DNA, the CDR3 is TGTGCCAGCAGCTCCGTTTATAGCAATCAGCCCCAGCATTTT.

V is TRBV2 and J is TRBJ1-5, with TRBD1 as a possible D gene (6 bases). There are 15 residues in the CDR3. V was pared by 6 bases and J by 0 bases, with 12 bases between. Per the germline V gene, CDR1 is SNHLY and CDR2 is FYNNEI. CDR3 coding DNA: TGTGCCAGCAGACGGACAGAGAATAGCAATCAGCCCCAGCATTTT. Translated, it gives CASRRTENSNQPQHF. The full variable domain, rest sourced from reference TRBV2 and TRBJ1-5, is EPEVTQTPSHQVTQMGQEVILRCVPISNHLYFYWYRQILGQKVEFLVSFYNNEISEKSEIFDDQFSVERPDGSNFTLKIRSTKLEDSAMYFCASRRTENSNQPQHFGDGTRLSIL.

The chain combines TRBV7-3 with TRBJ1-1; the D is unclear. The CDR3 length is 13 residues. Germline values: CDR1 SGHTA, CDR2 FQGTGA. V shed 4 bases and J shed 1 base, with 7 bases lying between them. The CDR3 coding sequence is TGTGCCAGCAGCTCCTGGGCGAACACTGAAGCTTTCTTT. As protein: CASSSWANTEAFF.

This clone came up once. V is TRBV18 and J is TRBJ2-1; 7 bases are a match to TRBD2. Germline V gene sequence: CDR1 KGHSH, CDR2 LQKENI. V lost 11 bases to trimming and J lost 0 bases; unmatched junction nucleotides: 7. CDR3 length: 14 amino acids. CDR3 amino acids: CAAGSGGSYNEQFF. The CDR3 DNA reads TGTGCCGCGGGATCGGGGGGCTCCTACAATGAGCAGTTCTTC. Using reference TRBV18 and TRBJ2-1 for the parts outside the CDR3, the full variable domain is NAGVMQNPRHLVRRRGQEARLRCSPMKGHSHVYWYRQLPEEGLKFMVYLQKENIIDESGMPKERFSAEFPKEGPSILRIQQVVRGDSAAYFCAAGSGGSYNEQFFGPGTRLTVL.

The V gene is TRBV7-2, the J gene TRBJ1-1; D uncertain. Trimming took off 2 bases at V and 6 bases at J, with 7 bases between the two ends. Germline V lookup: CDR1 SGHTA, CDR2 FQGNSA. The CDR3 has 12 amino acids. The DNA of the CDR3 is TGTGCCAGCAGCTTAAGCGGCGCTGAAGCTTTCTTT. Its translation: CASSLSGAEAFF.

This chain links TRBV19 with TRBJ1-2, with TRBD1 matching 10 bases. Germline V CDR1 and CDR2: LNHDA, SQIVND (reference sequence). V shed 1 base, J shed 5 bases, and the junction held 4 bases outside the gene matches. The CDR3 contains 15 residues. CDR3 bases: TGTGCCAGTAGTATAGGCCGGGACAGGGGTTATGGCTACACCTTC. Protein sequence: CASSIGRDRGYGYTF.

This chain links TRBV2 with TRBJ1-4; D may be TRBD1 (6 bases). V was pared by 5 bases and J by 0 bases, with 13 bases between. This CDR3 has 16 amino acids. Germline V gene lookup returns CDR1 SNHLY and CDR2 FYNNEI. The CDR3 sequence: CASSIQGRATNEKLFF. Written as DNA, the CDR3 is TGTGCCAGCAGTATACAGGGTCGAGCAACTAATGAAAAACTGTTTTTT.

The CDR3 reads CASSPERVHNQPQHF. CDR3 nucleotides: TGTGCCAGCAGCCCGGAAAGGGTTCACAATCAGCCCCAGCATTTT. J is TRBJ1-5 and V is TRBV7-2; D call uncertain. With 5 bases removed from V and 3 bases from J, the gap between germline ends came to 14 bases. The germline gives CDR1 SGHTA, CDR2 FQGNSA. The CDR3 is 15 amino acids.

The rearrangement links TRBV4-3 to TRBJ2-1; 12 nucleotides match TRBD2. This CDR3 region has 16 residues. The V and J ends lost 0 bases and 7 bases, in that order; junction bases with no gene match: 4. Looked up from germline, CDR1 is LGHNA and CDR2 is YSLEER. CDR3 DNA sequence: TGCGCCAGCAGCCAAGATTCTAGCGGGAGGGCGAATGAGCAGTTCTTC. Protein: CASSQDSSGRANEQFF.

The gene calls are TRBV28 and TRBJ2-5; TRBD1 agrees at 8 bases. Losses at the gene ends were 3 bases for V and 2 bases for J; bases not matched to a gene: 2. The CDR3 runs to 14 residues. Germline CDR1 reads MDHEN; CDR2 reads SYDVKM. The CDR3 here is CASSFYRGQETQYF. The CDR3 nucleotides are TGTGCCAGCAGTTTTTACAGGGGGCAAGAGACCCAGTACTTC. The whole variable domain, remainder taken from reference TRBV28 and TRBJ2-5, is DVKVTQSSRYLVKRTGEKVFLECVQDMDHENMFWYRQDPGLGLRLIYFSYDVKMKEKGDIPEGYSVSREKKERFSLILESASTNQTSMYLCASSFYRGQETQYFGPGTRLLVL.

The chain joins TRBV19 to TRBJ2-1; D tentatively fits TRBD1 or TRBD2 (5 bases each). Looked up from germline, CDR1 is LNHDA and CDR2 is SQIVND (reference sequence). The CDR3 runs 16 residues. The ends were cut back, 4 bases at V and 3 bases at J, with 16 bases in the middle. The CDR3 DNA is TGTGCCAGTAGTAAGAACCCTGGGGGTAGCTACAATGAGCAGTTCTTC. Amino acid sequence: CASSKNPGGSYNEQFF.

The chain combines TRBV5-4 with TRBJ2-7; 12 bases are a match to TRBD2. This CDR3 contains 15 residues. Germline CDR1 reads SGHNT; CDR2 reads YYREEE (reference sequence). The ends lost 4 bases at V and 3 bases at J; junction bases unmatched: 5. CDR3 nucleotide sequence: TGTGCCAGCAGCGTGACTAGCGGGAGCCACTACGAGCAGTACTTC. Translated, it gives CASSVTSGSHYEQYF. Variable domain in full (rest from reference TRBV5-4 and TRBJ2-7): ETGVTQSPTHLIKTRGQQVTLRCSSQSGHNTVSWYQQALGQGPQFIFQYYREEENGRGNFPPRFSGLQFPNYSSELNVNALELDDSALYLCASSVTSGSHYEQYFGPGTRLTVT.

The chain links TRBV14 to TRBJ2-5, with D possibly being TRBD1 or TRBD2 (5 bases each). Trimming removed 8 bases at V and 1 base at J, with 14 bases between. The CDR3 spans 14 residues. CDR1 and CDR2 from the germline V gene are SGHDN and FVKESK. CDR3 nucleotides: TGTGCCAGCGGTTGGGGGACGACCCAAGAGACCCAGTACTTC. Amino acid sequence: CASGWGTTQETQYF. Drawing the rest from reference TRBV14 and TRBJ2-5, the complete variable domain is EAGVTQFPSHSVIEKGQTVTLRCDPISGHDNLYWYRRVMGKEIKFLLHFVKESKQDESGMPNNRFLAERTGGTYSTLKVQPAELEDSGVYFCASGWGTTQETQYFGPGTRLLVL.

The rearrangement links TRBV6-1 to TRBJ2-5; D not certain. Germline values: CDR1 MNHNS, CDR2 SASEGT. The CDR3 is 12 amino acids. Between the trimmed V and J ends, which lost 5 bases and 9 bases, there was a span of 13 bases. The CDR3 DNA sequence: TGTGCCAGCAGTCGGTTAGAAGAATCCCAGTACTTC. Its translation is CASSRLEESQYF.

The chain is built from TRBV5-6 and TRBJ2-7; maybe TRBD2 (6 bases). The germline CDR1 and CDR2 sequences are SGHDT and YYEEEE. V lost 0 bases and J lost 6, with 13 bases in between. This CDR3 spans 14 amino acids. The CDR3 is CASSLAGGGGEQYF. For the CDR3, the DNA is TGTGCCAGCAGCTTGGCCGGGGGTGGGGGCGAGCAGTACTTC.

This sequence joins TRBV7-9 and TRBJ2-7; D ambiguous. Trimming shortened V by 0 bases and J by 6 bases, and 12 bases separated the two germline ends. Germline CDR1 is SEHNR and CDR2 is FQNEAQ (reference sequence). There are 14 residues in the CDR3. CDR3 amino acids: CASSLAVRYSEQYF. The CDR3 DNA reads TGTGCCAGCAGCTTAGCTGTCAGGTATAGCGAGCAGTACTTC.